The 14 T cell receptor beta chains reported below all come from one sample, sequenced in a study of shared clonotypes between healthy human individuals. Sequenced by immunoSEQ multiplex PCR; TCRdb stores in-frame clones only, minus some. The table has roughly 1,100,000 clones, 70% to 80% seen once; the top ten hold over 1.3%. Source material: memory CD4+ T cells sorted from blood. Stated subset: CD45RA-negative fraction. Receptors originate from a man aged 18 to 30 in good health.

The table lists this clone with a few counts. The chain recombines TRBV30 with TRBJ2-6, with D possibly being TRBD2 (5 bases). Germline-derived CDR1 and CDR2 are GTSNPN and SVGIG (reference sequence). The CDR3 is 11 amino acids. V lost 3 bases to trimming and J lost 10 bases, with 7 bases between them. CDR3 DNA sequence: TGTGCCTGGAGCGGGAATAACGTCCTGACTTTC. Amino acid sequence: CAWSGNNVLTF.

Worth noting for this clone: This specimen includes other DNA sequences encoding the same CDR3. The V and J genes are TRBV15 and TRBJ1-1, with TRBD1 as a possible D gene (6 bases). The V and J ends lost 1 base and 5 bases respectively, with 11 bases between them. The V gene's germline CDR1 is LNHNV and CDR2 YYDKDF (reference sequence). The CDR3 is made up of 14 amino acids. CDR3 DNA: TGTGCCACCAGCAGAGGTACACAGGGAACTGAAGCTTTCTTT. Its protein is CATSRGTQGTEAFF.

The rearrangement uses TRBV7-2 and TRBJ1-5; D unclear. The V end was cut by 3 bases, the J end by 0 bases, with 15 bases between. Looked up from germline, CDR1 is SGHTA and CDR2 is FQGNSA. The CDR3 spans 17 residues. CDR3 loop: CASSLRAHNVSNQPQHF. The DNA for the CDR3 is TGTGCCAGCAGCTTGCGGGCTCACAACGTTAGCAATCAGCCCCAGCATTTT.

The chain couples TRBV5-1 to TRBJ2-6; D remains ambiguous. V was pared by 7 bases and J by 2 bases, with 25 bases between. The CDR3 has 19 residues. Germline assignment: CDR1 SGHRS and CDR2 YFSETQ. Here the CDR3 DNA reads TGCGCCAGCCGACGAAACCTCTTCGGCCCTGGAACTGGGGCCAACGTCCTGACTTTC. Its translation is CASRRNLFGPGTGANVLTF.

J is TRBJ1-2 and V is TRBV11-2; 8 bases map to TRBD1. Germline loops: CDR1 SGHAT, CDR2 FQNNGV. Losses at the gene ends were 9 bases for V and 2 bases for J; bases not matched to a gene: 11. The CDR3 has 15 amino acids. CDR3 amino acids: CARRQGIGENYGYTF. The CDR3 DNA is TGTGCCAGAAGACAGGGGATCGGGGAAAACTATGGCTACACCTTC. Based on the CDR3 plus reference TRBV11-2 and TRBJ1-2, the full variable domain is EAGVAQSPRYKIIEKRQSVAFWCNPISGHATLYWYQQILGQGPKLLIQFQNNGVVDDSQLPKDRFSAERLKGVDSTLKIQPAKLEDSAVYLCARRQGIGENYGYTFGSGTRLTVV.

J is TRBJ2-1 and V is TRBV19; 9 bases map to TRBD1. The CDR3 is made up of 15 amino acids. Per germline, CDR1 LNHDA and CDR2 SQIVND (reference sequence). The V and J ends lost 4 bases and 6 bases, in that order; junction bases with no gene match: 7. This CDR3 is CASSTGQGGVNEQFF. The CDR3 region has the DNA TGTGCCAGTAGTACGGGACAGGGTGGGGTCAATGAGCAGTTCTTC.

V usage is TRBV5-1 and J usage is TRBJ1-4, with TRBD1 identical over 10 bases. Trimming removed 4 bases from V and 8 bases from J; junction bases left unmatched: 11. Germline V gene sequence: CDR1 SGHRS, CDR2 YFSETQ. The CDR3 runs to 16 residues. CDR3 protein: CASSAGGTGVVEKLFF. The CDR3 coding sequence is TGCGCCAGCAGCGCTGGTGGGACAGGGGTTGTCGAAAAACTGTTTTTT.

The chain employs TRBV5-5 and TRBJ2-5; 9 positions match TRBD1. The CDR3 covers 15 residues. Germline loops: CDR1 SGHKS, CDR2 YYEKEE (reference sequence). V lost 4 bases and J lost 5; bases outside the gene matches: 9. The CDR3 reads CASSTGDRARETQYF. The CDR3 bases are TGTGCCAGCAGCACGGGGGACAGGGCGAGGGAGACCCAGTACTTC.

V and J are TRBV30 and TRBJ1-5, with a tentative D call TRBD1 (6 bases). V lost 4 bases and J lost 1, with 17 bases in between. Germline V gives CDR1 GTSNPN, CDR2 SVGIG (reference sequence). This CDR3 spans 16 amino acids. The CDR3 here is CAWNHGGAGSNQPQHF. In DNA, the CDR3 is TGTGCCTGGAATCATGGGGGGGCGGGAAGCAATCAGCCCCAGCATTTT.

V is TRBV5-5 and J is TRBJ2-3; D remains unclear. Germline CDR1 and CDR2: SGHKS and YYEKEE (reference sequence). V was pared by 1 base and J by 3 bases, with 6 bases between. The CDR3 runs to 13 residues. In nucleotides, the CDR3 is TGTGCCAGCAGCTTGCAAATAACAGATACGCAGTATTTT. Protein product: CASSLQITDTQYF. The whole variable domain, remainder taken from reference TRBV5-5 and TRBJ2-3, is DAGVTQSPTHLIKTRGQQVTLRCSPISGHKSVSWYQQVLGQGPQFIFQYYEKEERGRGNFPDRFSARQFPNYSSELNVNALLLGDSALYLCASSLQITDTQYFGPGTRLTVL.

J is TRBJ2-5 and V is TRBV7-6, with 8 bases aligning to TRBD1. The J call may be faulty, since TRBJ2-7 better matches the DNA end. Germline values: CDR1 SGHVS, CDR2 FNYEAQ. There are 12 residues in the CDR3. This CDR3 is CASSEQGDEQYF. DNA of the CDR3: TGTGCCAGCAGTGAACAGGGGGACGAGCAGTACTTC.

In nucleotides, the CDR3 is TGTGCCAGCAGCTTAAGGACTAGCGCTAACAATGAGCAGTTCTTC. It translates to CASSLRTSANNEQFF. The V gene is TRBV5-5, the J gene TRBJ2-1; TRBD2 matches 9 bases. V was clipped by 2 bases and J by 5 bases; unmatched bases: 5. CDR1 and CDR2 (germline): SGHKS, YYEKEE (reference sequence). The CDR3 covers 15 residues. Using reference TRBV5-5 and TRBJ2-1 for the parts outside the CDR3, the full variable domain is DAGVTQSPTHLIKTRGQQVTLRCSPISGHKSVSWYQQVLGQGPQFIFQYYEKEERGRGNFPDRFSARQFPNYSSELNVNALLLGDSALYLCASSLRTSANNEQFFGPGTRLTVL.

The chain carries TRBV7-2 and TRBJ2-7; 8 bases fit TRBD2. This CDR3 has 19 residues. Per germline, CDR1 SGHTA and CDR2 FQGNSA. J gave up 0 bases and V 5 bases, and 18 bases lay outside the gene matches. DNA for the CDR3: TGTGCCAGCAGCCCCCGAATTAATCGAAGCGGGGGAAGCTCCTACGAGCAGTACTTC. Translating gives CASSPRINRSGGSSYEQYF.

This clone was picked up a small number of times. V and J are TRBV25-1 and TRBJ2-2; D unresolved. Looked up from germline, CDR1 is MGHDK and CDR2 is SYGVNS. CDR3 length equals 13 residues. The V end lost 4 bases, the J end lost 6 bases, and 9 bases lay between the germline ends. CDR3 in amino acids: CASSGTTSGELFF. CDR3 DNA sequence: TGTGCCAGCAGTGGTACCACGTCCGGGGAGCTGTTTTTT.